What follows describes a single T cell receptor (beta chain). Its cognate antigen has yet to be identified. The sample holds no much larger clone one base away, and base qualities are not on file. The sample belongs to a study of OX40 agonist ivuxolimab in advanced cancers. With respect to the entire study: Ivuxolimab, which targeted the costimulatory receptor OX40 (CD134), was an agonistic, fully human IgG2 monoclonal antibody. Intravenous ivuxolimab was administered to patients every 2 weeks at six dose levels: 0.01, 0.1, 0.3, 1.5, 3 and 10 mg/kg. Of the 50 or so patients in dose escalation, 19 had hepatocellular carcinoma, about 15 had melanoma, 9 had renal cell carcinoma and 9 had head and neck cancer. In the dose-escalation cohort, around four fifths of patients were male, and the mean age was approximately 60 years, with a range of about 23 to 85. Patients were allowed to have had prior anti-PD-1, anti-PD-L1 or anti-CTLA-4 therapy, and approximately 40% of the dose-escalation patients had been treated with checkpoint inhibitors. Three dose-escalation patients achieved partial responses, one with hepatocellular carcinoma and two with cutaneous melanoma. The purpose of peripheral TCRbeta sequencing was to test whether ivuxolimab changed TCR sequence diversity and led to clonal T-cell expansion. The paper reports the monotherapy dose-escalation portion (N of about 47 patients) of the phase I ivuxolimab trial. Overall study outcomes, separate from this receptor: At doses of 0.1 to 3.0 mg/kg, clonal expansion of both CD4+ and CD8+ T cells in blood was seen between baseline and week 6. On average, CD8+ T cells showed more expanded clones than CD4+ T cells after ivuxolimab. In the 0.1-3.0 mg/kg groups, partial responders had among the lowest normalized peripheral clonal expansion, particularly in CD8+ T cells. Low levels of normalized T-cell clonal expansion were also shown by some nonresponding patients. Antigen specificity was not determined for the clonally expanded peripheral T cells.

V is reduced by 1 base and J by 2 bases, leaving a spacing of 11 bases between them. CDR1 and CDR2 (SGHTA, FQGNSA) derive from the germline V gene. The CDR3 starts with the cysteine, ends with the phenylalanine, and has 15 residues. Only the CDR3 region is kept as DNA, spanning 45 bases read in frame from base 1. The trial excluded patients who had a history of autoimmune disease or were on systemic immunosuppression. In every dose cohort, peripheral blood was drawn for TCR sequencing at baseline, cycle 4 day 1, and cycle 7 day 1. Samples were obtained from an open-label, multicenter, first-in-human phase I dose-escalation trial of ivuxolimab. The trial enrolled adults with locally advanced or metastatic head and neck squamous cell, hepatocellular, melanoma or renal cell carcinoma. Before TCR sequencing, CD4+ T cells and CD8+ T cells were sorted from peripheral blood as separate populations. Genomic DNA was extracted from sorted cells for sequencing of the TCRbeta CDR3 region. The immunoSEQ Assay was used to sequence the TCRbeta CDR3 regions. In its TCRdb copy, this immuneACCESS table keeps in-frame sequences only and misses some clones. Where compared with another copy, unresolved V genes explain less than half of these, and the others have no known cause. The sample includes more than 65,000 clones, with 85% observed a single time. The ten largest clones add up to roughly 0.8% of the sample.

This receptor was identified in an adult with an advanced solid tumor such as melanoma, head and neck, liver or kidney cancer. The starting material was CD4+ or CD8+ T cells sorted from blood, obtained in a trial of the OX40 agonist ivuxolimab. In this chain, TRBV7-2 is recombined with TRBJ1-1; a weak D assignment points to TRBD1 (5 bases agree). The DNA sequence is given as TGTGCCAGCAGCTTAGTGGGACTAGTAAACACTGAAGCTTTCTTT. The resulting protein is CASSLVGLVNTEAFF.